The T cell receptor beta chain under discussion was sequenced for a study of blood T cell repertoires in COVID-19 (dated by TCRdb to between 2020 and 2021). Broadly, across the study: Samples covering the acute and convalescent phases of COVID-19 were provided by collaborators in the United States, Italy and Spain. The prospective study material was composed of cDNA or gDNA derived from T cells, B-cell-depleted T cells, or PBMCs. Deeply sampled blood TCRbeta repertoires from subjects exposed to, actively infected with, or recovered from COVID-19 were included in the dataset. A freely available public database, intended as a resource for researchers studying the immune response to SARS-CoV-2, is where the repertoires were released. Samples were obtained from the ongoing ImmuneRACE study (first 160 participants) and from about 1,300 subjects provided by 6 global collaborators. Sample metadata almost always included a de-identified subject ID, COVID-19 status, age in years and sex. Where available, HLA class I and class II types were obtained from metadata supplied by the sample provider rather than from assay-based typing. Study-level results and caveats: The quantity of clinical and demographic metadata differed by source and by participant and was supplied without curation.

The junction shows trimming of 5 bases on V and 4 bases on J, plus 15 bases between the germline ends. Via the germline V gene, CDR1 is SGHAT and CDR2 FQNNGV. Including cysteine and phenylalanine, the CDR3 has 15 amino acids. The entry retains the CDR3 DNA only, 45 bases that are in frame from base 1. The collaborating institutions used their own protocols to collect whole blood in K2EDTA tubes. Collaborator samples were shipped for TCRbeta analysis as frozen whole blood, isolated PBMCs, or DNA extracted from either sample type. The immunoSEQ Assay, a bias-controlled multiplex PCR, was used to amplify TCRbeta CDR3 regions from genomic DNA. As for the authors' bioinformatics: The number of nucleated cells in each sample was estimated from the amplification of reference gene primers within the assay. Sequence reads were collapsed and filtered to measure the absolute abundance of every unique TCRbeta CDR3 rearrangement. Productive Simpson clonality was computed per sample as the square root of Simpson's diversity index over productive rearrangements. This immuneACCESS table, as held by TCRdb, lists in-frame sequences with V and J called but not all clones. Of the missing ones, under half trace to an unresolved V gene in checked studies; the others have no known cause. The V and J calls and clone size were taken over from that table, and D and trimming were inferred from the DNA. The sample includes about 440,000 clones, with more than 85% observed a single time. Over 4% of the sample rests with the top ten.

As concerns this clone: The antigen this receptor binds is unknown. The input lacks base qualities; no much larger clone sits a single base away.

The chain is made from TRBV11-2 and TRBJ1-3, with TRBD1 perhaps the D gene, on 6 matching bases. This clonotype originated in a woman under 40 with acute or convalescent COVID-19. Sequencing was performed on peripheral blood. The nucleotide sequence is TGTGCCAGCAGCCCCGGACAAAGGGGGGGAAACACCATATATTTT. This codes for CASSPGQRGGNTIYF.